The 7 T cell receptor beta chains below come from one sample, sequenced in a study of T cell responses to AZD1222 COVID-19 vaccine. The protocol was immunoSEQ multiplex PCR, while the TCRdb copy is restricted to in-frame clones and leaves out a portion. The data contain some 84,000 clones, around 88% of them singletons. The sample was peripheral blood, taken 28 days after the second AZD1222 dose. The receptors were sampled from an adult who received the AZD1222 COVID-19 vaccine.

This clone appeared once. The chain uses TRBV5-1 and TRBJ2-5; a possible D gene is TRBD1 (5 bases). Germline V CDR1 and CDR2: SGHRS, YFSETQ. V dropped 1 base and J dropped 7 bases, with 11 bases sitting between them. The CDR3 is made up of 13 amino acids. CDR3: CASSLTGLRTQYF. The DNA of the CDR3 is TGCGCCAGCAGCTTGACAGGTCTTCGGACCCAGTACTTC. The entire variable domain, with the rest obtained from reference TRBV5-1 and TRBJ2-5, is as follows: KAGVTQTPRYLIKTRGQQVTLSCSPISGHRSVSWYQQTPGQGLQFLFEYFSETQRNKGNFPGRFSGRQFSNSRSEMNVSTLELGDSALYLCASSLTGLRTQYFGPGTRLLVL.

This chain joins TRBV4-1 and TRBJ1-1; no clear D gene. The CDR3 has 13 residues. The germline V gene encodes CDR1 MGHRA and CDR2 YSYEKL. V gave up 3 bases and J gave up 1 base, with 6 bases separating them. This CDR3 is CASSQSRNTEAFF. The DNA of the CDR3 is TGCGCCAGCAGCCAGAGTCGGAACACTGAAGCTTTCTTT.

This chain uses TRBV5-1 with TRBJ2-7, with TRBD1 as a possible D gene (6 bases). The CDR3 is 14 amino acids. The germline CDR1 and CDR2 sequences are SGHRS and YFSETQ. With 4 bases removed from V and 0 bases from J, the gap between germline ends came to 11 bases. In DNA form, the CDR3 reads TGCGCCAGCAGCGAAGCAGGGGTCTCCTACGAGCAGTACTTC. This gives the protein CASSEAGVSYEQYF.

The rearrangement joins TRBV5-4 to TRBJ2-5; TRBD2 agrees at 7 bases. CDR3 length equals 14 residues. The V gene end was trimmed by 0 bases and the J gene end by 5 bases; junction bases not matched to a gene: 4. CDR1 and CDR2 (germline): SGHNT, YYREEE (reference sequence). CDR3 sequence: CASSLDGRGETQYF. The CDR3 DNA is TGTGCCAGCAGCTTGGACGGGCGGGGGGAGACCCAGTACTTC.

The CDR3 nucleotides are TGTGCCAGCAGTCCTCCCGGGACAGGCTATGGCTACACCTTC. Protein product: CASSPPGTGYGYTF. V usage is TRBV25-1 and J usage is TRBJ1-2; the match to TRBD1 covers 8 bases. Germline CDR1 reads MGHDK; CDR2 reads SYGVNS. The CDR3 length is 14 residues. Trimming cost V 5 bases and J 4 bases; bases outside gene matches: 6.

The V call is TRBV7-2, the J call TRBJ1-4; TRBD1 matches at 10 bases. This CDR3 region has 17 residues. J was trimmed by 6 bases and V by 5 bases; bases with no gene match: 12. CDR1 and CDR2 from the germline V gene are SGHTA and FQGNSA. CDR3 amino acids: CASSRKIAGTGDEKLFF. The CDR3 DNA reads as TGTGCCAGCAGCCGTAAGATAGCCGGGACAGGGGATGAAAAACTGTTTTTT.

CDR3 in DNA: TGTGCCAGCAGTAGCCGGGACAGGGTGGACACTGAAGCTTTCTTT. It specifies CASSSRDRVDTEAFF. The V and J genes are TRBV6-2 or TRBV6-3 and TRBJ1-1; 9 positions match TRBD1. This CDR3 has 15 residues. V lost 5 bases to trimming and J lost 3 bases; unmatched junction nucleotides: 7. The germline gives CDR1 MNHEY, CDR2 SVGEGT.